This TCR beta chain was captured by sequencing in a study of yellow fever vaccine responses in identical twins. Study-level points and caveats: In identical twins, vaccine T cell responses appeared partly shared and partly individual.

With respect to this clonotype: The antigen is undetermined.

One entry per CDR3 protein, called by TCRdb with MiXCR from the RT-PCR reads. The sample includes about 16,000 distinct CDR3 sequences, around 83% of them seen just once. The sequenced sample was T cells from blood (PBMCs), unsorted or a sorted subset (not recorded which), obtained before or after yellow fever vaccination (not recorded which). The sequence was obtained from a woman younger than 35 who received the yellow fever vaccine.

CDR3 amino acids: CASSEGLAAHNEQFF. DNA of the CDR3: TGCGCCAGCAGCGAGGGACTAGCGGCCCACAATGAGCAGTTCTTC. This rearrangement joins TRBV5-1 to TRBJ2-1, with TRBD2 matching over 11 bases. Germline values: CDR1 SGHRS, CDR2 YFSETQ. V shed 4 bases, J shed 5 bases, and the junction held 5 bases outside the gene matches. The CDR3 length is 15 residues. Combining the CDR3 with reference TRBV5-1 and TRBJ2-1 gives the whole variable domain KAGVTQTPRYLIKTRGQQVTLSCSPISGHRSVSWYQQTPGQGLQFLFEYFSETQRNKGNFPGRFSGRQFSNSRSEMNVSTLELGDSALYLCASSEGLAAHNEQFFGPGTRLTVL.